The table lists the clone carrying this T cell receptor (beta chain) with many counts. Its cognate antigen is unknown. The germline gives CDR1 GTSNPN, CDR2 SVGIG (reference sequence). This CDR3 region has 10 residues. The V gene lost 5 bases and the J gene lost 6 bases, with 8 bases spanning the gap. Breast cancer patients provided tissue from their axillary draining lymph nodes. The record originates from a study of breast tumors, draining lymph nodes, adjacent tissues. Findings of the study overall: Data only fit, rather than demonstrated, lymph node origin of most tumor T cells.

TCRdb reprocessed the multiplex PCR reads via MiXCR and lists one record per CDR3 protein. This table has about 89,000 distinct CDR3 sequences, about 27% appearing once. Sequenced sample: axillary lymph node tissue. The receptor comes from a female donor with breast cancer. Some clones in this sample may be carry-over from other donors' samples. This chain uses TRBV30 with TRBJ2-7, with D perhaps matching TRBD2 (6 bases). For the CDR3, the DNA is TGTGCCTGGGGAGGGCGCGAGCAGTACTTC. Residues: CAWGGREQYF.